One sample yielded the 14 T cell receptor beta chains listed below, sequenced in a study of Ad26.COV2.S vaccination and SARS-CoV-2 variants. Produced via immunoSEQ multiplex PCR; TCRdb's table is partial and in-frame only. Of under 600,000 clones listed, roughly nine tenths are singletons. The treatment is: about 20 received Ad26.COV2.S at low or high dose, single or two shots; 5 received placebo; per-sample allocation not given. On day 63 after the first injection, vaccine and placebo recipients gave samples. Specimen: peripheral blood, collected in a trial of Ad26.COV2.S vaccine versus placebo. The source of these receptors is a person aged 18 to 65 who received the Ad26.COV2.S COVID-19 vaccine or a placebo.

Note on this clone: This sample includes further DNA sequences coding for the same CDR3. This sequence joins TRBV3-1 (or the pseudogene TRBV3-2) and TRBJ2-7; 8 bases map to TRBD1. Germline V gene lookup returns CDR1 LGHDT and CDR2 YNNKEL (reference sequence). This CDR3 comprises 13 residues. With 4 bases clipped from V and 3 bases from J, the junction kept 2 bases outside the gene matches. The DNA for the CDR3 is TGTGCCAGCAGCCGCGGACAGGGCTACGAGCAGTACTTC. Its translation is CASSRGQGYEQYF.

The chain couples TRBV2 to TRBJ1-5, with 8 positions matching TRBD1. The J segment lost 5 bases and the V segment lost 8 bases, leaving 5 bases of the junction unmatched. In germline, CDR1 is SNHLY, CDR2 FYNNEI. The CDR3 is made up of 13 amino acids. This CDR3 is CASGQGPYQPQHF. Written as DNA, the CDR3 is TGTGCCAGCGGACAGGGACCCTATCAGCCCCAGCATTTT.

CDR3: CASSQNSNPASEQYF. The CDR3 DNA sequence: TGTGCCAGCAGCCAAAACAGTAACCCGGCGTCCGAGCAGTACTTC. The chain employs TRBV3-1 (or the pseudogene TRBV3-2) and TRBJ2-7; D is undetermined. Germline values: CDR1 LGHDT, CDR2 YNNKEL (reference sequence). Trimming cost V 2 bases and J 6 bases, with 17 bases left between them. The CDR3 is 15 amino acids.

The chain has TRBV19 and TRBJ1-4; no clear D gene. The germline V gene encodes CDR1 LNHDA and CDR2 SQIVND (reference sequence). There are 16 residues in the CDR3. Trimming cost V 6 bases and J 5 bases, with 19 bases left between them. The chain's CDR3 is CASRLSPFRGNEKLFF. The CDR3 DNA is TGTGCCAGTAGATTGTCGCCATTCAGAGGGAATGAAAAACTGTTTTTT.

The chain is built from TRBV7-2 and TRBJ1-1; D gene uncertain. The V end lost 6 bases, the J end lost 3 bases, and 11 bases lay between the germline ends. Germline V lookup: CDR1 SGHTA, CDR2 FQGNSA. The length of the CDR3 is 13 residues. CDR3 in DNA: TGTGCCAGCAGTCCTTCGAGGCACACTGAAGCTTTCTTT. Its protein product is CASSPSRHTEAFF. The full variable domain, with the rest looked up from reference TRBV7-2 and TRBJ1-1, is GAGVSQSPSNKVTEKGKDVELRCDPISGHTALYWYRQSLGQGLEFLIYFQGNSAPDKSGLPSDRFSAERTGGSVSTLTIQRTQQEDSAVYLCASSPSRHTEAFFGQGTRLTVV.

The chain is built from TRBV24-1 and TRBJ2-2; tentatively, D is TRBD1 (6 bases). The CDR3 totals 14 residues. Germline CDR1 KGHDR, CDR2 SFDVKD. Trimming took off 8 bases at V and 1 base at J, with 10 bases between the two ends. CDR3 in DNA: TGTGCCACCATGGGCAGGGGGAACACCGGGGAGCTGTTTTTT. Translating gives CATMGRGNTGELFF.

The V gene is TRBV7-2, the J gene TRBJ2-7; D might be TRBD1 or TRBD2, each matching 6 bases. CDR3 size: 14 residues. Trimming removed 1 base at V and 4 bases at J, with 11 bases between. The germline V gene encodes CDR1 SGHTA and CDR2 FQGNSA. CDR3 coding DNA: TGTGCCAGCAGCTTAGGGGGGGCGCGGTACGAGCAGTACTTC. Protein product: CASSLGGARYEQYF.

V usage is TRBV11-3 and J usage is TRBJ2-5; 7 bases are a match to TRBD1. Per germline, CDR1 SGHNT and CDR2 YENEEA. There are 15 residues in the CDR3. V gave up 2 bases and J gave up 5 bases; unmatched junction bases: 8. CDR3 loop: CASSLTQGPVETQYF. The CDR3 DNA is TGTGCCAGCAGCTTAACACAGGGGCCAGTGGAGACCCAGTACTTC.

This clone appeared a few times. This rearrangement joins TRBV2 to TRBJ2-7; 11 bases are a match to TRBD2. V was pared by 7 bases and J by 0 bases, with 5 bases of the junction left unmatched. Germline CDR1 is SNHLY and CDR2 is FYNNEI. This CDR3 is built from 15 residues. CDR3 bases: TGTGCCAGCACCTTCGGACTAGCGGGCTCCTACGAGCAGTACTTC. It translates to CASTFGLAGSYEQYF.

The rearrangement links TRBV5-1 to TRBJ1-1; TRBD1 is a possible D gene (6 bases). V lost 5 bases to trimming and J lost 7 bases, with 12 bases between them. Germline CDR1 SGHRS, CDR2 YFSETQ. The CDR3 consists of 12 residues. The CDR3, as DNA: TGCGCCAGCAGACCCACCAGGGGTGAAGCTTTCTTT. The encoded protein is CASRPTRGEAFF.

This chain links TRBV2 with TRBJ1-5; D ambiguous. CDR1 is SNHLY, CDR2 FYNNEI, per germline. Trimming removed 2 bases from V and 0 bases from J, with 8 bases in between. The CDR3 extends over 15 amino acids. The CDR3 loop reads CASSEYQYSNQPQHF. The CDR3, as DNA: TGTGCCAGCAGTGAATACCAGTATAGCAATCAGCCCCAGCATTTT.

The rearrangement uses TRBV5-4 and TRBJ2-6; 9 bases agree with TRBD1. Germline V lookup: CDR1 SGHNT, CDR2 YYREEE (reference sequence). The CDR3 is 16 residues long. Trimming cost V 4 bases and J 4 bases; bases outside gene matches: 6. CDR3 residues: CASSPRTGVGANVLTF. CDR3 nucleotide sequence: TGTGCCAGCAGCCCCAGGACAGGGGTCGGGGCCAACGTCCTGACTTTC.

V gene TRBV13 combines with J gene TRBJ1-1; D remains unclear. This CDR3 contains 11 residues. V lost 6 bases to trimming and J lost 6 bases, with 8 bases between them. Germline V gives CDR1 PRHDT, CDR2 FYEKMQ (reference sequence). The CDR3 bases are TGTGCCAGCAGTTGGAGCGCTGAAGCTTTCTTT. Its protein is CASSWSAEAFF.

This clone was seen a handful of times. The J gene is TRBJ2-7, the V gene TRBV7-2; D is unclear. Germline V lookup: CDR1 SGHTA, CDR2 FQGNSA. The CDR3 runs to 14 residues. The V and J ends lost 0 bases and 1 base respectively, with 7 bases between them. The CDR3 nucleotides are TGTGCCAGCAGCTTAGCCCGATATTCCTACGAGCAGTACTTC. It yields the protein CASSLARYSYEQYF.